One and the same sample provided the 8 T cell receptor beta chains below, sequenced in a study of graft-versus-host responses after intestinal transplantation. Generated by immunoSEQ multiplex PCR, the TCRdb table keeps only in-frame clones and is missing some. The sample has more than 70,000 clones; approximately 87% are singletons. No antigens are known for them. Sequenced material: unstimulated CD4+ T cells sorted from spleen or lymph node cells, taken before intestinal transplant. All receptors come from a human donor who received an intestinal transplant.

The chain combines TRBV27 with TRBJ1-2; D remains ambiguous. The V gene's germline CDR1 is MNHEY and CDR2 SMNVEV (reference sequence). This CDR3 is built from 14 residues. Trimming stripped 3 bases from V and 1 base from J, with 9 bases between. This chain's CDR3 is CASSFGVGNYGYTF. For the CDR3, the DNA is TGTGCCAGCAGTTTCGGGGTGGGTAACTATGGCTACACCTTC.

V is TRBV2 and J is TRBJ2-1; 8 nucleotides match TRBD1. From germline, CDR1 is SNHLY and CDR2 FYNNEI. The ends lost 7 bases at V and 8 bases at J; junction bases unmatched: 10. CDR3 length: 14 amino acids. CDR3: CASTETGVIHEQFF. The CDR3, as DNA: TGTGCCAGCACGGAGACAGGGGTCATCCATGAGCAGTTCTTC.

J is TRBJ2-2 and V is TRBV2; TRBD2 agrees at 10 bases. Germline V gene lookup returns CDR1 SNHLY and CDR2 FYNNEI. The CDR3 is 14 residues long. V was pared by 8 bases and J by 7 bases, with 7 bases of the junction left unmatched. CDR3 nucleotide sequence: TGTGCCAGCGTCAGCGGGGGGGCCGTCGGGGAGCTGTTTTTT. Translated: CASVSGGAVGELFF.

The chain employs TRBV7-6 and TRBJ1-5; no clear D. Deletions cut 1 base from V and 7 bases from J, with 14 bases between. Germline V CDR1 and CDR2: SGHVS, FNYEAQ. This CDR3 spans 15 amino acids. The CDR3 region is CASSLVGGVGQPQHF. The DNA for the CDR3 is TGTGCCAGCAGCTTAGTTGGTGGAGTTGGGCAGCCCCAGCATTTT.

This chain links TRBV5-4 with TRBJ1-2; 7 bases line up with TRBD1. The J segment lost 5 bases and the V segment lost 6 bases, leaving 13 bases of the junction unmatched. Germline values: CDR1 SGHNT, CDR2 YYREEE (reference sequence). The CDR3 covers 15 residues. CDR3 sequence reads: CASIARGGQIYGYTF. The CDR3, as DNA: TGTGCCAGCATCGCCCGGGGGGGACAGATTTATGGCTACACCTTC.

This clone was observed once. J is TRBJ1-6 and V is TRBV2, with 7 bases that match TRBD1. After removal of 6 bases from V and 7 bases from J, the junction contained 3 bases not matched to a gene. In germline, CDR1 is SNHLY, CDR2 FYNNEI. The CDR3 is 13 amino acids. CDR3 bases: TGTGCCAGCAGGGCACAGGGGAATTCACCCCTCCACTTT. As protein: CASRAQGNSPLHF.

This clone was seen a single time. The chain carries TRBV6-5 and TRBJ2-5, with TRBD2 matching 9 bases. Looked up from germline, CDR1 is MNHEY and CDR2 is SVGAGI. CDR3 length equals 14 residues. V lost 5 bases and J lost 1; bases outside the gene matches: 2. CDR3 region: CASSRGLAQETQYF. CDR3 DNA sequence: TGTGCCAGCAGTCGGGGACTAGCCCAAGAGACCCAGTACTTC.

The chain has TRBV6-1 and TRBJ2-7; 9 bases are shared with TRBD1. Germline lookup yields CDR1 MNHNS and CDR2 SASEGT. V trimming: 3 bases; J trimming: 2 bases; junction bases outside the gene matches: 2. This CDR3 comprises 14 residues. This CDR3 reads CASSDGTGTYEQYF. Here the CDR3 DNA reads TGTGCCAGCAGTGACGGGACAGGGACCTACGAGCAGTACTTC.